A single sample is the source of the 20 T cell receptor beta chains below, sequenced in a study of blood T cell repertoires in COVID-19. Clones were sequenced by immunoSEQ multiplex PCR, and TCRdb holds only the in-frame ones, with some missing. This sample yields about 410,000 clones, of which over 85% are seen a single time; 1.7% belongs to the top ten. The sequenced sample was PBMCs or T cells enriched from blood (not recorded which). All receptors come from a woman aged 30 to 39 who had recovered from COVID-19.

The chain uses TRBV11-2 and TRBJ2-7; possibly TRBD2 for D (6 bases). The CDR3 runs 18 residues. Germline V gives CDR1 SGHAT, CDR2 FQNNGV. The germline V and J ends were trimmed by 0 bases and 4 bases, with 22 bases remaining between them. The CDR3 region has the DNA TGTGCCAGCAGCTTAGAGGTCTCTAGAGTATGGAGGGAGTACGAGCAGTACTTC. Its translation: CASSLEVSRVWREYEQYF.

Here the CDR3 reads CASSLNTGATEAFF. CDR3 in DNA: TGTGCCAGCAGTTTAAACACAGGGGCCACTGAAGCTTTCTTT. J is TRBJ1-1 and V is TRBV28, with 7 bases matching TRBD1. The CDR3 consists of 14 residues. Germline V CDR1 and CDR2: MDHEN, SYDVKM. With 2 bases clipped from V and 4 bases from J, the junction kept 4 bases outside the gene matches.

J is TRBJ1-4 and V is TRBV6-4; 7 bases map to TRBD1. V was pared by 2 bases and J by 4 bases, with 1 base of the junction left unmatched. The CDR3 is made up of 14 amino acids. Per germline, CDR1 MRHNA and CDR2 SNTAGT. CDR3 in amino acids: CASSDGTDNEKLFF. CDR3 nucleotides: TGTGCCAGCAGTGACGGGACAGATAATGAAAAACTGTTTTTT.

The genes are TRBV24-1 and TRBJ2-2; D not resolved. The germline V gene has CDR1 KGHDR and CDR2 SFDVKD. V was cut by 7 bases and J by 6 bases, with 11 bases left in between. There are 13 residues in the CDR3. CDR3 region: CATRATSAGELFF. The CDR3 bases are TGTGCCACCAGAGCCACAAGCGCCGGGGAGCTGTTTTTT.

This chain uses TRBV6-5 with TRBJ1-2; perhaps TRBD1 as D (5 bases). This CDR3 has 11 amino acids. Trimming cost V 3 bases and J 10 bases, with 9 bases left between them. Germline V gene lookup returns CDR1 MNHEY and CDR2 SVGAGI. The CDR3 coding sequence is TGTGCCAGCAGTTATAAGGGGAACTACACCTTC. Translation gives CASSYKGNYTF.

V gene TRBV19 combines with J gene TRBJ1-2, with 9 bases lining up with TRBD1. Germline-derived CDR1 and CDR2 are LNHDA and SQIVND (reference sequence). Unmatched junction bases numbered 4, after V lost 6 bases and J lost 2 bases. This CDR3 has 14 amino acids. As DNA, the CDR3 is TGTGCCAGTAGCGACAGGGGGGACAACTATGGCTACACCTTC. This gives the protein CASSDRGDNYGYTF.

The chain's CDR3 is CASSIEPRTEAFF. The CDR3 coding sequence is TGTGCCAGTAGTATAGAACCCCGGACTGAAGCTTTCTTT. The chain combines TRBV19 with TRBJ1-1; D unresolved. CDR1 is LNHDA, CDR2 SQIVND, per germline (reference sequence). Trimming cost V 0 bases and J 5 bases, with 7 bases left between them. This CDR3 region has 13 residues.

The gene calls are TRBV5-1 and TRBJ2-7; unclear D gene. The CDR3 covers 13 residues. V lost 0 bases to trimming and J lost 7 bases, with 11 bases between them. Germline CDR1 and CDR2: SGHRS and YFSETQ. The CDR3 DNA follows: TGCGCCAGCAGCTTGGGTAGTCCCACGGAGCAGTACTTC. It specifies CASSLGSPTEQYF.

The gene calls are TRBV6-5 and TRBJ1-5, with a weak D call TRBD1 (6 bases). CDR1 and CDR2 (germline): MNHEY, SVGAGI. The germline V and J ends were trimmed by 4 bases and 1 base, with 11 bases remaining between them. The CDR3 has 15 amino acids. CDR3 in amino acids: CASSSPRGSNQPQHF. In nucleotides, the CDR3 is TGTGCCAGCAGTTCACCCAGGGGAAGCAATCAGCCCCAGCATTTT.

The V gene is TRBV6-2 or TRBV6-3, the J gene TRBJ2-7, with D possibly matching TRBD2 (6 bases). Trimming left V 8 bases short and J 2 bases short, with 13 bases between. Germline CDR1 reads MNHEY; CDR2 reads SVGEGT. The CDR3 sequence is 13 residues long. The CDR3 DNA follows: TGTGCCAGCGGTTGGGACTCACCCTACGAGCAGTACTTC. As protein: CASGWDSPYEQYF.

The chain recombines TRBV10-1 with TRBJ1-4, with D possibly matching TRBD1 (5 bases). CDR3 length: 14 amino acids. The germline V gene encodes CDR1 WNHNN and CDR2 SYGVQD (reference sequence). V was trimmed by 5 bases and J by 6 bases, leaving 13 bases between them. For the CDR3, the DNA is TGCGCCAGCAGTTCCTCCCGGGGGGATGAAAAACTGTTTTTT. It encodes CASSSSRGDEKLFF.

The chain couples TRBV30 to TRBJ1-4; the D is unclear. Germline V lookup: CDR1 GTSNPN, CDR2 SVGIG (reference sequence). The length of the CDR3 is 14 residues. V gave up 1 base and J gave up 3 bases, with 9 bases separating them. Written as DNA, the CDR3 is TGTGCCTGGAGTGGTCTGGGAGCTAATGAAAAACTGTTTTTT. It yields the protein CAWSGLGANEKLFF.

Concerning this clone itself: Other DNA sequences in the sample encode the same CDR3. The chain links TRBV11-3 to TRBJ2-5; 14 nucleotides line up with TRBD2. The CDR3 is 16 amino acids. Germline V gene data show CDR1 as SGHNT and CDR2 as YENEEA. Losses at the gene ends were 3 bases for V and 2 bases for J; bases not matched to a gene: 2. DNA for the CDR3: TGTGCCAGCAGCTTGGGGACTAGCGGGAGACAAGAGACCCAGTACTTC. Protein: CASSLGTSGRQETQYF. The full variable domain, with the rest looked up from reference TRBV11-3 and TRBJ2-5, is EAGVVQSPRYKIIEKKQPVAFWCNPISGHNTLYWYLQNLGQGPELLIRYENEEAVDDSQLPKDRFSAERLKGVDSTLKIQPAELGDSAVYLCASSLGTSGRQETQYFGPGTRLLVL.

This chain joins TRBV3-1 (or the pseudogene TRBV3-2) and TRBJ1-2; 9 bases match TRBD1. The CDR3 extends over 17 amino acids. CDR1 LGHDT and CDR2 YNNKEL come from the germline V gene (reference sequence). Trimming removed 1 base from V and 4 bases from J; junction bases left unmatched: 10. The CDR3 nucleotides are TGTGCCAGCAGCCAAGCAATAGGGACAGGGATGGTCTATGGCTACACCTTC. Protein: CASSQAIGTGMVYGYTF.

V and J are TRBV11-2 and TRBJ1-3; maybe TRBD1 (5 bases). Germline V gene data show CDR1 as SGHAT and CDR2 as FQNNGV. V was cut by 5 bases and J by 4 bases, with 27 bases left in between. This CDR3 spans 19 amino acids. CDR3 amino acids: CASSHKPGLLPPPGNTIYF. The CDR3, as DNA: TGTGCCAGCAGCCATAAGCCGGGACTTTTACCTCCTCCCGGAAACACCATATATTTT.

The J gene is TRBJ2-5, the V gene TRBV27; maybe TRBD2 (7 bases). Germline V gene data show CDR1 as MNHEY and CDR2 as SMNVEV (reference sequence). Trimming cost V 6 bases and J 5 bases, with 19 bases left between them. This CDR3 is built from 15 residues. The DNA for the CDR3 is TGTGCCAGCAGCCAGTTGGGGGGGGCCGGGGAGACCCAGTACTTC. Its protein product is CASSQLGGAGETQYF.

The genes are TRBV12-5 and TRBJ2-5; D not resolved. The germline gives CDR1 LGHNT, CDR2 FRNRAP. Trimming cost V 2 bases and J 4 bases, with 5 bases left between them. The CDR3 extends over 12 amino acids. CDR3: CASGLSGETQYF. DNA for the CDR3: TGTGCTAGTGGTTTGTCCGGAGAGACCCAGTACTTC.

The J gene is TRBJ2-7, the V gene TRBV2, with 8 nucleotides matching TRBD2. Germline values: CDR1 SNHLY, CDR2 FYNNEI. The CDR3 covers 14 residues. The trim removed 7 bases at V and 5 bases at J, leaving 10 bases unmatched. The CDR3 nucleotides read TGTGCCAGCACTAACGGGGGGGCATTAAACGAGCAGTACTTC. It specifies CASTNGGALNEQYF.

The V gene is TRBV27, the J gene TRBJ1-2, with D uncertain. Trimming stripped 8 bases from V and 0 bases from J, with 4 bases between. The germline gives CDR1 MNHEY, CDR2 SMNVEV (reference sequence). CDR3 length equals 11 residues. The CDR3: CASSANYGYTF. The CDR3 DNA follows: TGTGCCAGCTCAGCTAACTATGGCTACACCTTC.

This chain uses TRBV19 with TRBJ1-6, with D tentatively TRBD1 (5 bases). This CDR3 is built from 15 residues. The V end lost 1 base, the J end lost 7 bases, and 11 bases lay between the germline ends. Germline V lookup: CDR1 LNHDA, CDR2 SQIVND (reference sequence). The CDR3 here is CASSIARQLNSPLHF. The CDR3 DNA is TGTGCCAGTAGTATAGCCCGACAGTTGAATTCACCCCTCCACTTT.